Shown below are 25 T cell receptor beta chains from a single sample sequenced in a study of PD-1 blockade in classical Hodgkin lymphoma. Sequencing used immunoSEQ multiplex PCR; TCRdb keeps in-frame clones, though not all of them. Here the sample spans around 99,000 clones, roughly four fifths being singletons. Relapse was seen in all patients after autologous stem cell transplantation, and brentuximab vedotin exposure was variable. Sequenced here: peripheral blood mononuclear cells (PBMCs), sampled before the second cycle of nivolumab. These receptors were taken from a human donor with classical Hodgkin lymphoma.

The genes are TRBV2 and TRBJ1-2; no definite D call. Germline-derived CDR1 and CDR2 are SNHLY and FYNNEI. V was shortened by 3 bases and J by 3 bases, with 8 bases between the two germline ends. The CDR3 has 13 residues. CDR3 loop: CASSEGSDYGYTF. The CDR3 bases are TGTGCCAGCAGTGAGGGCAGCGACTATGGCTACACCTTC.

This clone was seen a single time. V and J are TRBV7-2 and TRBJ2-5, with 7 bases identical to TRBD1. The CDR3 consists of 13 residues. J gave up 3 bases and V 5 bases, and 3 bases lay outside the gene matches. CDR1 SGHTA and CDR2 FQGNSA come from the germline V gene. CDR3 sequence reads: CASSKGTEETQYF. The CDR3 nucleotides read TGTGCCAGCAGCAAAGGGACAGAAGAGACCCAGTACTTC.

The chain is built from TRBV7-2 and TRBJ2-5; D might be TRBD2 (7 bases). Germline V CDR1 and CDR2: SGHTA, FQGNSA. The CDR3 extends over 16 amino acids. Trimming removed 5 bases at V and 4 bases at J, with 20 bases between. CDR3 bases: TGTGCCAGCAGCCCGAGGGGGGGGACCGGTGGAGAGACCCAGTACTTC. Protein: CASSPRGGTGGETQYF.

The chain is built from TRBV7-2 and TRBJ2-3, with TRBD2 matching 7 bases. V trimming: 0 bases; J trimming: 0 bases; junction bases outside the gene matches: 15. The germline CDR1 and CDR2 sequences are SGHTA and FQGNSA. The CDR3 sequence is 20 residues long. CDR3 nucleotide sequence: TGTGCCAGCAGCTTAGCGCCCCTCCCCGGGGGGAGGTTTAGCACAGATACGCAGTATTTT. This sequence encodes CASSLAPLPGGRFSTDTQYF.

Comments on this clone: The junction shows a germline mismatch at one end, possibly a read error. This rearrangement joins TRBV27 to TRBJ2-5, with D unresolved. Germline V gives CDR1 MNHEY, CDR2 SMNVEV (reference sequence). This CDR3 has 15 residues. CDR3 coding DNA: TGTGCCAGCAGTTTATCGCGGTCGAACCATGAGACCCAGTACTTC. It yields the protein CASSLSRSNHETQYF.

The V and J genes are TRBV28 and TRBJ2-7; a weak D match, TRBD2 (6 bases). CDR3 length equals 11 residues. Germline V gene data show CDR1 as MDHEN and CDR2 as SYDVKM. With 7 bases removed from V and 3 bases from J, the gap between germline ends came to 7 bases. Here the CDR3 DNA reads TGTGCCAGCACTAGCGACTACGAGCAGTACTTC. This translates into CASTSDYEQYF. Variable domain in full (rest from reference TRBV28 and TRBJ2-7): DVKVTQSSRYLVKRTGEKVFLECVQDMDHENMFWYRQDPGLGLRLIYFSYDVKMKEKGDIPEGYSVSREKKERFSLILESASTNQTSMYLCASTSDYEQYFGPGTRLTVT.

The chain combines TRBV30 with TRBJ2-7, with 14 bases matching TRBD2. The length of the CDR3 is 19 residues. Germline loops: CDR1 GTSNPN, CDR2 SVGIG (reference sequence). V lost 3 bases, J lost 1 base, and 14 bases stayed unmatched. CDR3 region: CAWSPQGGLAGVNSYEQYF. The CDR3 DNA follows: TGTGCCTGGAGCCCCCAAGGGGGACTAGCGGGAGTAAATTCCTACGAGCAGTACTTC.

The chain links TRBV6-5 to TRBJ2-7, with D possibly TRBD1 on 6 matching bases. Trimming left V 4 bases short and J 2 bases short, with 18 bases between. This CDR3 contains 16 residues. CDR1 and CDR2 from the germline V gene are MNHEY and SVGAGI. The chain's CDR3 is CASSSPRQGSTYEQYF. The CDR3 coding sequence is TGTGCCAGCAGTTCCCCGCGGCAGGGGTCAACCTACGAGCAGTACTTC.

The V call is TRBV30, the J call TRBJ2-4, with 10 positions matching TRBD2. Trimming cost V 3 bases and J 4 bases; bases outside gene matches: 6. The germline V gene encodes CDR1 GTSNPN and CDR2 SVGIG (reference sequence). This CDR3 is built from 15 residues. This chain's CDR3 is CAWRRTSGTKNIQYF. The CDR3 region has the DNA TGTGCCTGGAGGAGGACTAGCGGCACAAAAAACATTCAGTACTTC.

This clone was recorded only once. This chain connects TRBV6-1 to TRBJ1-2, with D maybe TRBD1 (5 bases). V lost 5 bases and J lost 8, with 12 bases in between. CDR1 and CDR2 from the germline V gene are MNHNS and SASEGT. The CDR3 runs 12 residues. CDR3 sequence (DNA): TGTGCCAGCAGTTATGAAGGGGACGGCTACACCTTC. Its protein is CASSYEGDGYTF.

This clone was picked up one time. This chain uses TRBV6-6 with TRBJ1-6; D is possibly TRBD1 (5 bases). The CDR3 spans 16 residues. Germline CDR1 MNHNY, CDR2 SVGAGI (reference sequence). The V gene lost 0 bases and the J gene lost 10 bases, with 16 bases spanning the gap. CDR3 nucleotide sequence: TGTGCCAGCAGTTACTCGACTGGCAGGGTGGGATCACCCCTCCACTTT. This sequence encodes CASSYSTGRVGSPLHF.

The chain links TRBV10-3 to TRBJ1-5; D not resolved. V lost 0 bases and J lost 9, with 3 bases in between. This CDR3 region has 11 residues. The germline CDR1 and CDR2 sequences are ENHRY and SYGVKD. CDR3 residues: CAISESGPQHF. For the CDR3, the DNA is TGTGCCATCAGTGAGTCCGGGCCCCAGCATTTT.

This chain links TRBV4-2 with TRBJ2-4, with 7 positions matching TRBD2. Germline CDR1 reads LGHNA; CDR2 reads YNFKEQ. There are 16 residues in the CDR3. Trimming took 1 base from V and 2 from J; bases not matched to a gene: 5. CDR3 sequence: CASSQGTGGTKNIQYF. CDR3 nucleotides: TGTGCCAGCAGCCAAGGAACGGGGGGAACCAAAAACATTCAGTACTTC.

The chain has TRBV19 and TRBJ1-1; D may be TRBD1 (6 bases). The germline V and J ends were trimmed by 7 bases and 1 base, with 16 bases remaining between them. Germline values: CDR1 LNHDA, CDR2 SQIVND (reference sequence). The CDR3 consists of 15 residues. For the CDR3, the DNA is TGTGCCAGTAAGGCAGGGGTACAGAGGAACACTGAAGCTTTCTTT. Protein product: CASKAGVQRNTEAFF.

The V and J genes are TRBV6-1 and TRBJ1-5; no clear D gene. Per the germline V gene, CDR1 is MNHNS and CDR2 is SASEGT. V dropped 4 bases and J dropped 4 bases, with 17 bases sitting between them. The CDR3 contains 16 residues. The CDR3 DNA reads as TGTGCCAGCAGTGGTGGATCGAGGGTGGCTAATCAGCCCCAGCATTTT. Encoded protein: CASSGGSRVANQPQHF.

The genes are TRBV6-1 and TRBJ2-3; 7 positions match TRBD2. The germline CDR1 and CDR2 sequences are MNHNS and SASEGT. With V trimmed by 7 bases and J by 5 bases, 6 bases remained unmatched. This CDR3 contains 13 residues. This chain's CDR3 is CASTPAGVDTQYF. CDR3 nucleotides: TGTGCCAGCACCCCGGCGGGGGTAGATACGCAGTATTTT.

This rearrangement joins TRBV2 to TRBJ1-1; 8 bases are a match to TRBD1. This CDR3 contains 11 residues. Germline assignment: CDR1 SNHLY and CDR2 FYNNEI. J lost 10 bases, V lost 6 bases, and 4 bases had no gene match. The CDR3 nucleotides read TGTGCCAGCAGGCGCGACAGGGGAGCTTTCTTT. Translation gives CASRRDRGAFF. Variable domain in full (rest from reference TRBV2 and TRBJ1-1): EPEVTQTPSHQVTQMGQEVILRCVPISNHLYFYWYRQILGQKVEFLVSFYNNEISEKSEIFDDQFSVERPDGSNFTLKIRSTKLEDSAMYFCASRRDRGAFFGQGTRLTVV.

The J gene is TRBJ2-1, the V gene TRBV11-3; either TRBD1 or TRBD2 may fit D (5 bases each). CDR3 size: 15 residues. V was shortened by 2 bases and J by 7 bases, with 15 bases between the two germline ends. CDR1 is SGHNT, CDR2 YENEEA, per germline. The CDR3 region is CASSLRGALGNEQFF. CDR3 nucleotide sequence: TGTGCCAGCAGCTTAAGAGGGGCACTAGGAAATGAGCAGTTCTTC.

CDR3 coding DNA: TGTGCCAGCAGCCCGACACCCATCCGAGGTGAGCAGTTCTTC. Its protein is CASSPTPIRGEQFF. V gene TRBV11-3 combines with J gene TRBJ2-1, with unresolved D. CDR1 and CDR2 from the germline V gene are SGHNT and YENEEA. The CDR3 has 14 residues. The germline V and J ends were trimmed by 5 bases and 9 bases, with 17 bases remaining between them.

This chain uses TRBV10-2 with TRBJ2-1, with D uncertain. The CDR3 consists of 15 residues. The germline CDR1 and CDR2 sequences are WSHSY and SAAADI. Trimming cost V 2 bases and J 5 bases, with 13 bases left between them. The DNA of the CDR3 is TGCGCCAGCAGTGAGAACCCCCCCTACGACAATGAGCAGTTCTTC. This encodes CASSENPPYDNEQFF.

The V call is TRBV4-1, the J call TRBJ2-1; 9 bases map to TRBD2. The V segment lost 1 base and the J segment 0 bases; nucleotides outside the gene matches: 7. The CDR3 extends over 18 amino acids. The germline V gene encodes CDR1 MGHRA and CDR2 YSYEKL. The CDR3 is CASSQGSHSGSSYNEQFF. CDR3 DNA: TGCGCCAGCAGCCAAGGATCTCATAGCGGGAGCTCCTACAATGAGCAGTTCTTC.

The rearrangement uses TRBV2 and TRBJ1-5; TRBD1 matches 7 bases. This CDR3 has 13 residues. CDR1 and CDR2 (germline): SNHLY, FYNNEI. Unmatched junction bases numbered 8, after V lost 6 bases and J lost 9 bases. The CDR3 sequence is CASRDDRVRPQHF. The CDR3 nucleotides are TGTGCCAGCAGAGACGACAGGGTAAGGCCCCAGCATTTT.

The chain carries TRBV19 and TRBJ1-1; D remains unclear. Germline CDR1 is LNHDA and CDR2 is SQIVND (reference sequence). V was cut by 3 bases and J by 1 base, with 12 bases left in between. The CDR3 is 15 amino acids. The CDR3 loop reads CASSMRSLGNTEAFF. The CDR3 DNA sequence: TGTGCCAGTAGTATGCGGTCTTTAGGGAACACTGAAGCTTTCTTT.

The chain carries TRBV9 and TRBJ1-1; no definite D call. Deletions cut 0 bases from V and 2 bases from J, with 14 bases between. The V gene's germline CDR1 is SGDLS and CDR2 YYNGEE. This CDR3 is built from 16 residues. The CDR3 DNA reads TGTGCCAGCAGCGTAGCTGGTGCGGGTTTTAACACTGAAGCTTTCTTT. Encoded protein: CASSVAGAGFNTEAFF.

J is TRBJ2-6 and V is TRBV6-4; D is unresolved. With 5 bases removed from V and 2 bases from J, the gap between germline ends came to 1 base. Germline V gene sequence: CDR1 MRHNA, CDR2 SNTAGT. The CDR3 runs 12 residues. This CDR3 reads CASSPGANVLTF. The CDR3, as DNA: TGTGCCAGCAGTCCTGGGGCCAACGTCCTGACTTTC.